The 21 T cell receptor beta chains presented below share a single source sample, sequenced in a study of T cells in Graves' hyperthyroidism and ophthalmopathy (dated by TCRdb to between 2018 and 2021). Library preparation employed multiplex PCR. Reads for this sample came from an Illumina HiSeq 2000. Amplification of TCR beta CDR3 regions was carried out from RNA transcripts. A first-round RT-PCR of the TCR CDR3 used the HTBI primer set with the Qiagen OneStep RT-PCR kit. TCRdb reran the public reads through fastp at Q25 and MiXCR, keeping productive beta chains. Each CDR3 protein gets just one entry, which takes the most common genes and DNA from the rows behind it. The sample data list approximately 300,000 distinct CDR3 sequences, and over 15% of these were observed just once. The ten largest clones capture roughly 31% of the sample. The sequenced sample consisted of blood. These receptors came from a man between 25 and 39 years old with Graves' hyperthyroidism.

The CDR3 is CSVESGSTYEQYF. CDR3 sequence (DNA): TGCAGCGTTGAATCGGGGAGCACCTACGAGCAGTACTTC. The chain links TRBV29-1 to TRBJ2-7, with D tentatively TRBD2 (5 bases). This CDR3 is built from 13 residues. Germline values: CDR1 SQVTM, CDR2 ANQGSEA. V was cut by 2 bases and J by 2 bases, with 10 bases left in between.

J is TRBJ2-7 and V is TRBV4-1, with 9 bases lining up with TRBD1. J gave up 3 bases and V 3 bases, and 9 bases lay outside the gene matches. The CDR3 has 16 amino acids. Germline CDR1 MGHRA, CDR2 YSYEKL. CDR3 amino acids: CASSHQGQGTDYEQYF. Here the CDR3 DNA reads TGCGCCAGCAGCCATCAGGGACAGGGTACAGACTACGAGCAGTACTTC.

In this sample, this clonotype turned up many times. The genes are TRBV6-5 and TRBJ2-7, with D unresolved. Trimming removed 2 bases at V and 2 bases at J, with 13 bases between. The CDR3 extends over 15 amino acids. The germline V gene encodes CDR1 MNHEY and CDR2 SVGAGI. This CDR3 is CASSYGWSKTYEQYF. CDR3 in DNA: TGTGCCAGCAGTTACGGGTGGTCCAAAACCTACGAGCAGTACTTC.

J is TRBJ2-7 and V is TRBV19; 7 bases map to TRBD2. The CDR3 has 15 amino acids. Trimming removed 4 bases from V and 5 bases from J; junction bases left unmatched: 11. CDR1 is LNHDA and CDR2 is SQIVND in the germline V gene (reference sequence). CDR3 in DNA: TGTGCCAGTAGTACCGCCGGGGGGAAGTTTAACGAGCAGTACTTC. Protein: CASSTAGGKFNEQYF.

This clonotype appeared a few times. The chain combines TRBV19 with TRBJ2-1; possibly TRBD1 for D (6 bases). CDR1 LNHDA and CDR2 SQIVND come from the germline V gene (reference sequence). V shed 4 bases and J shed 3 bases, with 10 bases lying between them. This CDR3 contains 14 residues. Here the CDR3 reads CASSKQGIYNEQFF. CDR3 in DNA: TGTGCCAGTAGTAAGCAGGGGATCTACAATGAGCAGTTCTTC.

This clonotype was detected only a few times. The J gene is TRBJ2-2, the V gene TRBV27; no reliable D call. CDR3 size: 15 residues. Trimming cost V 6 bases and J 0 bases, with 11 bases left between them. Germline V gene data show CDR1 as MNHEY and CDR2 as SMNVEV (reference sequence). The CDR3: CASSYDRTNTGELFF. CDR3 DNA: TGTGCCAGCAGCTATGACCGAACGAACACCGGGGAGCTGTTTTTT.

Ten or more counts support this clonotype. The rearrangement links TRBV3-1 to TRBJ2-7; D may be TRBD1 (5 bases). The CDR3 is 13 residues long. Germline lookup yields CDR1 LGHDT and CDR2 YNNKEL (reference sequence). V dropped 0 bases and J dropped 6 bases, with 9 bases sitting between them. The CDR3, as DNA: TGTGCCAGCAGCCAAGATGCAGGGCTCGAGCAGTACTTC. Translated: CASSQDAGLEQYF.

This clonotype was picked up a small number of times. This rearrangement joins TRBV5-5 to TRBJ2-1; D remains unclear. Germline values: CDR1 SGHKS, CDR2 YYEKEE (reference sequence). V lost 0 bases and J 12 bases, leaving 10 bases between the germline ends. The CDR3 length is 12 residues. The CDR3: CASSLDPRPQFF. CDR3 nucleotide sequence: TGTGCCAGCAGCTTGGACCCTCGACCGCAGTTCTTC. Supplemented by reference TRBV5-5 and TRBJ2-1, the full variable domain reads DAGVTQSPTHLIKTRGQQVTLRCSPISGHKSVSWYQQVLGQGPQFIFQYYEKEERGRGNFPDRFSARQFPNYSSELNVNALLLGDSALYLCASSLDPRPQFFGPGTRLTVL.

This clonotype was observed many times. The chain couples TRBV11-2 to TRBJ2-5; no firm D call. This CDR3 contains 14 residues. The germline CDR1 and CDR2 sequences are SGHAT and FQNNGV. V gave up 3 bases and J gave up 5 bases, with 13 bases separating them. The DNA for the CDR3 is TGTGCCAGCAGCTTCGTACGTTCTGGGGAGACCCAGTACTTC. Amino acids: CASSFVRSGETQYF.

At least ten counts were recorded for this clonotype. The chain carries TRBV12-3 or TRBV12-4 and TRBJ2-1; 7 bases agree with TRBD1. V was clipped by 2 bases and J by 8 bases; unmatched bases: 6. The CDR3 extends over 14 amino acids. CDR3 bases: TGTGCCAGCAGTTTAAACAGGGGTAAGGATGAGCAGTTCTTC. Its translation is CASSLNRGKDEQFF.

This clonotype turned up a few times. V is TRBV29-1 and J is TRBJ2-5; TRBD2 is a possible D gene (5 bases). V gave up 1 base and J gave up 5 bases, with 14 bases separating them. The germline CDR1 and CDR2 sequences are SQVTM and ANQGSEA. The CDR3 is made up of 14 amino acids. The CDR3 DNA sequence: TGCAGCGTTGAAGTGGGGAGTCCGGGCGAGACCCAGTACTTC. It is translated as CSVEVGSPGETQYF. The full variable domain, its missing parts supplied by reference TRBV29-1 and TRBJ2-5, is SAVISQKPSRDICQRGTSLTIQCQVDSQVTMMFWYRQQPGQSLTLIATANQGSEATYESGFVIDKFPISRPNLTFSTLTVSNMSPEDSSIYLCSVEVGSPGETQYFGPGTRLLVL.

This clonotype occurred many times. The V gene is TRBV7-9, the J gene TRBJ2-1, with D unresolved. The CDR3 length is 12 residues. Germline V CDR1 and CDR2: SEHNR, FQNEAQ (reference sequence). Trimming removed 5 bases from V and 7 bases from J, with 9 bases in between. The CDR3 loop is CASSPRANEQFF. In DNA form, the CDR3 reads TGTGCCAGCAGCCCAAGGGCGAATGAGCAGTTCTTC.

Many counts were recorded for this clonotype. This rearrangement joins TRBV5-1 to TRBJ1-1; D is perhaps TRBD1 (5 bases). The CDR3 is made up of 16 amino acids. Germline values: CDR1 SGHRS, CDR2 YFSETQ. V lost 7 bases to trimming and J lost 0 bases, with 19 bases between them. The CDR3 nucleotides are TGCGCCAGCCGCCCTTCTGGGGGTTATATGAACACTGAAGCTTTCTTT. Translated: CASRPSGGYMNTEAFF.

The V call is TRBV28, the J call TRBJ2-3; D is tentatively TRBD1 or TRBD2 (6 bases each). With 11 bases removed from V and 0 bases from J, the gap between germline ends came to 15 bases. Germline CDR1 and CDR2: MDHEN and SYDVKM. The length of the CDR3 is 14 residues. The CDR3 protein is CAGGRSTSTDTQYF. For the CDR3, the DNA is TGTGCCGGGGGGCGGAGTACTAGCACAGATACGCAGTATTTT.

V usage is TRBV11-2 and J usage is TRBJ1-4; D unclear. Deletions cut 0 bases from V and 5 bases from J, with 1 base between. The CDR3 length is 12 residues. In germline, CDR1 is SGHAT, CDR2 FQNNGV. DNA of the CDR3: TGTGCCAGCAGCTTAGAGAATGAAAAACTGTTTTTT. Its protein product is CASSLENEKLFF.

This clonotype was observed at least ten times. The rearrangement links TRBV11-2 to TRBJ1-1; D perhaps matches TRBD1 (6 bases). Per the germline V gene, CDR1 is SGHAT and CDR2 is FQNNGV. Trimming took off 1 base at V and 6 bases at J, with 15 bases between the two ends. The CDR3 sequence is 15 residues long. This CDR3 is CASSLGGFGGAEAFF. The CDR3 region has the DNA TGTGCCAGCAGCTTAGGTGGTTTCGGGGGCGCTGAAGCTTTCTTT.

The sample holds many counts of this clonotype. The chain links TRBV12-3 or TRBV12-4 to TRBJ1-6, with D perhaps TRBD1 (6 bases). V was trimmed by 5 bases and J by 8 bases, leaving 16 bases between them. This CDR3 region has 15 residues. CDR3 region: CASSPSGRGDSPLHF. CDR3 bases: TGTGCCAGCAGTCCCTCTGGGAGGGGGGATTCACCCCTCCACTTT.

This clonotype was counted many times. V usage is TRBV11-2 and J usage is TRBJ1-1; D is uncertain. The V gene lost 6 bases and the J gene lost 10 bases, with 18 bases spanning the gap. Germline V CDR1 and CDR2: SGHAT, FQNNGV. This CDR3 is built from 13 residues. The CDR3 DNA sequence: TGTGCCAGCAGTTTCTCAGGCCCGGCACCAGCTTTCTTT. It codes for CASSFSGPAPAFF.

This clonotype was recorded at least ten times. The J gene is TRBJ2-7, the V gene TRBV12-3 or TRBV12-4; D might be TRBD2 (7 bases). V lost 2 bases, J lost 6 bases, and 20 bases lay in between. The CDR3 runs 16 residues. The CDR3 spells CASSLWGRGRASEQYF. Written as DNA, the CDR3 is TGTGCCAGCAGTTTATGGGGAAGGGGGAGGGCCTCCGAGCAGTACTTC.

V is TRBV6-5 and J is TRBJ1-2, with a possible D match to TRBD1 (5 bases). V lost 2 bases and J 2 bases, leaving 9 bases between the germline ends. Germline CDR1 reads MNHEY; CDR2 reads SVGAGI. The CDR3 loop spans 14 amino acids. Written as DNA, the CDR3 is TGTGCCAGCAGTTACGGAGGGGCGAACTATGGCTACACCTTC. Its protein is CASSYGGANYGYTF.

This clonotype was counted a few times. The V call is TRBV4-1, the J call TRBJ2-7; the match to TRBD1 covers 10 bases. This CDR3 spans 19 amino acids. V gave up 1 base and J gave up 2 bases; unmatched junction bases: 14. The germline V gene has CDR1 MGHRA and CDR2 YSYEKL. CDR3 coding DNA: TGCGCCAGCAGCCAAGGTATCCGGGACAGGGGACTTCCTACCTACGAGCAGTACTTC. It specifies CASSQGIRDRGLPTYEQYF.